The entry below describes one T cell receptor (beta chain). The antigen this receptor binds is unknown. Base-call qualities are not available, and no considerably larger clone is one nucleotide away. The protocol used for the library was the immunoSEQ multiplex PCR assay. For the multiplex PCR, a mixture combining 60 forward primers for TCR Vbeta segments and 13 reverse primers for TCR Jbeta segments was used. The CDR3 region of rearranged TCR beta genes was amplified from genomic DNA by a multiplex PCR assay. On the Illumina HiSeq System, the amplified TCR beta libraries were sequenced as 87-base-pair reads. From the authors' description of their analysis: A later analysis tallied roughly 76 million unique TCR beta chains across the 650 to 750 repertoires, and about 12 million of those chains were shared by two or more donors. Raw reads were error-corrected and collapsed into unique sequences by a nearest-neighbor algorithm in which closely related sequences were merged to remove PCR and sequencing errors. To assign V, D and J gene segments, CDR3 sequences were aligned to IMGT reference sequences. For a sequence to be retained, at least a six-nucleotide match to both a V gene segment and a J gene segment was required. Rearrangements were classified as productive when the CDR3 lacked stop codons and remained in frame with V and J, and all other rearrangements were classified as non-productive. Following IMGT convention, CDR3 was defined as the stretch from the second conserved V-encoded cysteine to the conserved J-encoded phenylalanine. The earlier analysis of some 600 of the donors excluded sequences that lacked an unambiguous match to a single V gene segment. In an earlier analysis of 500 to 750 of the donors, V segments were called functional above 56.7% productive rearrangements and were called segregating when the between-donor standard deviation exceeded 5%. A statistical classification framework was developed to diagnose cytomegalovirus status using the catalog of TCR beta chain sequences. A later analysis assigned V and J genes by comparing TCR nucleotide sequences with IMGT/GENE-DB human TR gene sequences. A later analysis assigned CDR3 sequences and most-parsimonious VDJ recombination scenarios with the TCRdist pipeline. In a later analysis, every TCR beta chain was defined by the combination of its CDR3 amino acid sequence and its V-gene family, and reads without a unique V-gene family were dropped. As a way to deal with suspected cross-contamination and a sequencing artifact, a later analysis dropped more than 500 nucleotide sequences that were highly shared and had low generation probability. A later analysis calculated a clonal expansion index for each public chain from normalized within-repertoire ranks of inferred template counts. In a later analysis, generation probabilities were computed using a VDJ recombination model fitted to out-of-frame rearrangements, and the results were checked against IGoR. In a later analysis, TCR-TCR, TCR-HLA and TCR-CMV co-occurrence was scored with hypergeometric tests, and a repertoire-size bias correction was applied to TCR pairs. False discovery rates were estimated in a later analysis by permuting HLA or CMV assignments 20 times. In a later analysis, co-occurring TCRs were grouped with DBSCAN, and TCRdist sequence similarity was added when clustering was performed within HLA-allele-positive subsets. For co-occurrence clustering, repertoires with fewer than 30,000 or more than 120,000 public chains were excluded, along with four to six repertoires with anomalous nucleotide sharing. In TCRdb, the immuneACCESS table is reduced to in-frame sequences with V and J assigned. These tables do not hold every clone; where another copy was compared, an unresolved V gene accounts for under half, and the others remain unexplained. V, J and clone size derive from that table, while D and trimming were established from the DNA sequence. The sample contains 63,000 or so clones, around 76% of them found a single time. Of the sample, 22% is held by the ten largest clones.

The cohort consisted of hundreds of healthy bone marrow donors. All cohort members were sampled while nominally healthy, although unrecorded immune exposures were likely present. The donor tested CMV seropositive, placing the donor among the roughly 300 seropositive members of the cohort. A peripheral blood sample was collected from each donor, and TCR beta sequencing was performed on peripheral blood mononuclear cells. Genomic DNA extraction from the blood cell samples was performed with the Qiagen DNeasy Blood Extraction Kit. V lost 0 bases and J lost 4 bases; the stretch between them is 16 bases long. The CDR3 holds 16 amino acids from the cysteine to the phenylalanine. The kept DNA is CDR3 alone, 48 bases in frame from the first base. Via the germline V gene, CDR1 is SGHRS and CDR2 YFSETQ. The data belong to a study of cytomegalovirus exposure and HLA in healthy donors (dated by TCRdb to between 2016 and 2019). Concerning the study at large: In an earlier analysis of 450 to 750 of the donors, 250 to 350 Gb of sequence data and 117 million unique TCR beta sequences from roughly 200 million T cells were reported. In an earlier analysis of roughly 580 of the donors, high-throughput TCR beta sequencing was used to judge whether each TCR beta V gene segment behaved as functional or pseudogenic. Besides the first cohort of roughly 700 subjects, a separate validation cohort made up of around 120 different subjects was used. All discovery cohort repertoires had been generated using a single sequencing platform. The number of typed donors differed by locus: about 620-630 for A, B, C, DRB1 and DQB1; some 500 for DQA1; 606 for DPA1; and approximately 450 for DPB1. Because of strong linkage in the cohort, roughly five DR-DQ haplotypes were treated as single units for association and clustering. The aim of the study was to test whether cataloging public T cell receptors could identify signatures of past pathogen exposure. Of the 300 to 450 genotyped donors, 81% were placed in the genetic ancestry cluster associated with self-reported Caucasian donors. Around 300 gigabases of sequencing data and approximately 80 million unique TCR sequences were included in an early release covering under 650 HLA-typed donors. On average, around 240,000 unique TCR beta nucleotide sequences were sequenced per donor among about 400 genotyped donors of the cohort, with around 19% of those sequences being non-productive. Donor age, sex, ethnicity and CMV serostatus were compiled together with the repertoire data. To predict cytomegalovirus infection status, the study brought together high-throughput TCR immunosequencing, statistical association of individual TCRs with disease status, and machine learning. The study used immunosequencing to profile the T cell repertoires of 666 subjects and linked those repertoires to cytomegalovirus serostatus. In a later analysis, previously published TCR beta repertoires from several hundred donors were re-analyzed and high-resolution HLA genotyping was added so that TCR occurrence patterns could be studied. A later genetic analysis took genome-wide SNP genotypes for about three fifths of the 666 donors and used that subset as a discovery cohort. In the later analysis, no new phenotypic data were used to find candidate immune exposures; instead, reliance was placed on TCR beta sequences and their occurrence across donors. HLA typing included class I and class II loci at four-digit resolution. General study outcomes and caveats: A later analysis associated roughly 17,000 TCR beta sequences with specific HLA alleles at a false discovery rate of 0.05. Compared with the 666-donor mean, donors in an Asian-associated ancestry cluster had fewer N-insertions in productive TCRs, according to a later genetic analysis. Because HLA typing was unavailable for some donors at each locus, only the typed subset was used in association tests. A further reported finding was that TCR beta sequences accurately predicted the HLA-A and HLA-B alleles for most subjects in the first cohort. The authors suggested that the approach could potentially be extended to other disease states and immunological phenotypes. A total of about 150 TCR beta chains were listed by the study as associated with cytomegalovirus. Most TCR sequences were observed very rarely across donors, whereas some public TCRs were present in many individuals. Because the 87-base-pair reads could not distinguish some IMGT-functional V segments, including TRBV6-2 and TRBV6-3, those segments were excluded. An earlier analysis of 587 of the donors showed that most TCR beta V segments appeared in productive rearrangements either about 87% or about 30% of the time, which broadly matched IMGT annotations. Several of the top co-occurrence clusters appeared to be linked to parvovirus B19, influenza, CMV and Epstein-Barr virus, according to a later analysis. A later analysis found that most CMV-associated TCR beta chains appeared HLA-restricted, with HLA associations seemingly driven largely by CMV exposure. Compared with equally common non-associated chains, HLA-associated TCR beta chains in a later analysis were more clonally expanded and had lower generation probabilities. Immune exposure information for the cohort was limited to CMV serostatus. A cluster of highly shared sequence variants was judged likely to be a technical artifact of the sequencing pipeline. Linkage disequilibrium might explain the correlated functional status among segregating V segments, but an unknown experimental factor could not be ruled out. In vitro tests confirmed that a few of the cytomegalovirus-associated TCR beta chains recognize cytomegalovirus antigens. In a later analysis, TCR association rates were found to vary across HLA loci, with the most associated TCRs seen for DRB1 alleles and the fewest for HLA-C alleles. Assigning TCR associations to individual alleles was difficult when HLA alleles, especially DR and DQ, strongly co-occurred. The classifier was reported to diagnose cytomegalovirus status with high specificity and sensitivity in both the original and validation cohorts. A later genetic analysis associated a missense DCLRE1C variant with V-gene and J-gene trimming of TCR beta chains, and an independent cohort replicated the association. Because counts were too low, some 17 rarely observed V segments, including chromosome 9 orphons, were excluded from the earlier analysis of a few hundred of the donors. The cohort was sequenced for TCR beta chains only, and without alpha or paired-chain data the features that could be detected were limited. Sequencing depth was assumed to be roughly uniform across donors in the presence/absence analyses, though that assumption may not hold.

This clonotype was obtained from a woman in her 30s in good health and CMV-seropositive. Sequenced input: PBMCs. The chain is encoded by TRBV5-1 joined to TRBJ1-2; TRBD1 is a possible D gene, resting on 6 matching bases. The CDR3 protein: CASSLGGWGLRYGYTF. The DNA sequence is given as TGCGCCAGCAGCTTGGGGGGCTGGGGGCTGCGCTATGGCTACACCTTC. The full variable domain, with segments outside the CDR3 supplied by the reference TRBV5-1 and TRBJ1-2 proteins, appears as KAGVTQTPRYLIKTRGQQVTLSCSPISGHRSVSWYQQTPGQGLQFLFEYFSETQRNKGNFPGRFSGRQFSNSRSEMNVSTLELGDSALYLCASSLGGWGLRYGYTFGSGTRLTVV.